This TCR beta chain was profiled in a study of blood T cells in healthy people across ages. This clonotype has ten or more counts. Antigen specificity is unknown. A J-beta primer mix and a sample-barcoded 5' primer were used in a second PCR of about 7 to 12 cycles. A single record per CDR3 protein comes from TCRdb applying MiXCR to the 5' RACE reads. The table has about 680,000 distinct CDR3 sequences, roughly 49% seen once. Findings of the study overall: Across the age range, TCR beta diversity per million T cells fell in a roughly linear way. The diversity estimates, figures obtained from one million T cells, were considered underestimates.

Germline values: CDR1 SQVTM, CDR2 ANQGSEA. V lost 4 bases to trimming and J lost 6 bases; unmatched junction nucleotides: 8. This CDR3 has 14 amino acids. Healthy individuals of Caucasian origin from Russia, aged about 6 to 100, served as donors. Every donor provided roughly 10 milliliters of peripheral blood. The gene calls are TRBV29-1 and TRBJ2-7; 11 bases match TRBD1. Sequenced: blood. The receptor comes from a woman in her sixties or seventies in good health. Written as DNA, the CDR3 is TGCAGCGTTGTAAAAGTGGACAGGGGGCGCGAGCAGTACTTC. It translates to CSVVKVDRGREQYF.